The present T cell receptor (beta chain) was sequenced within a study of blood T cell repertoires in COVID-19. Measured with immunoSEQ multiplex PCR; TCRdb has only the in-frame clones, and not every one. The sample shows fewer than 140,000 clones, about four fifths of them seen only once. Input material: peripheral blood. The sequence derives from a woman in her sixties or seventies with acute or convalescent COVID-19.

The CDR3 is CAISSGRENEQFF. CDR3 coding DNA: TGTGCCATCAGCAGCGGGAGAGAGAATGAGCAGTTCTTC. V and J are TRBV10-3 and TRBJ2-1; 8 bases align to TRBD2. Looked up from germline, CDR1 is ENHRY and CDR2 is SYGVKD. The CDR3 length is 13 residues. V was pared by 6 bases and J by 7 bases, with 5 bases of the junction left unmatched.